The 20 T cell receptor beta chains given below trace back to one sample, sequenced in a study of blood T cell repertoires in COVID-19. Generated by immunoSEQ multiplex PCR, the TCRdb table keeps only in-frame clones and is missing some. The sample holds 87,000 or so clones, about 88% seen once. The source material was peripheral blood. The origin of the receptors is a man in his forties or fifties with acute or convalescent COVID-19.

This sequence joins TRBV5-8 and TRBJ1-5; D uncertain. Germline loops: CDR1 SGHTS, CDR2 YDEGEE. The V and J ends lost 2 bases and 0 bases respectively, with 6 bases between them. The CDR3 is 14 amino acids. The CDR3, as DNA: TGTGCCAGCAGCTTCTTACATAGCAATCAGCCCCAGCATTTT. Translation: CASSFLHSNQPQHF.

The chain carries TRBV19 and TRBJ1-5, with 9 bases identical to TRBD1. Germline V gene lookup returns CDR1 LNHDA and CDR2 SQIVND (reference sequence). CDR3 length: 14 amino acids. The V gene end was trimmed by 5 bases and the J gene end by 7 bases; junction bases not matched to a gene: 6. The CDR3 protein is CASSPTGGGQPQHF. The CDR3 DNA follows: TGTGCCAGTAGTCCGACAGGGGGAGGGCAGCCCCAGCATTTT.

This chain links TRBV19 with TRBJ1-2; TRBD1 matches 9 bases. Trimming removed 5 bases from V and 5 bases from J; junction bases left unmatched: 9. The CDR3 totals 15 residues. Germline loops: CDR1 LNHDA, CDR2 SQIVND (reference sequence). The CDR3 protein is CASSSPTGGDYGYTF. The CDR3 DNA follows: TGTGCCAGTAGTTCCCCAACAGGGGGCGATTATGGCTACACCTTC.

V and J are TRBV3-1 (or the pseudogene TRBV3-2) and TRBJ2-7, with 7 bases identical to TRBD2. The CDR3 totals 16 residues. Germline V CDR1 and CDR2: LGHDT, YNNKEL (reference sequence). V gave up 3 bases and J gave up 0 bases; unmatched junction bases: 8. The DNA for the CDR3 is TGTGCCAGCAGCCATGGGGGGGGGTTTTACTCCTACGAGCAGTACTTC. Its translation is CASSHGGGFYSYEQYF.

This clone was seen a few times. The chain carries TRBV2 and TRBJ1-4, with D unclear. This CDR3 comprises 14 residues. V was clipped by 5 bases and J by 0 bases, with 7 bases between them. Germline CDR1 reads SNHLY; CDR2 reads FYNNEI. The CDR3 is CASSPTSTNEKLFF. DNA for the CDR3: TGTGCCAGCAGTCCTACTTCAACTAATGAAAAACTGTTTTTT.

J is TRBJ2-7 and V is TRBV5-4; 14 bases are a match to TRBD2. From germline, CDR1 is SGHNT and CDR2 YYREEE (reference sequence). The CDR3 consists of 17 residues. V lost 4 bases, J lost 0 bases, and 6 bases stayed unmatched. CDR3 DNA: TGTGCCAGCAGCCAGGGACTAGCGGGAGCGGACTCCTACGAGCAGTACTTC. Amino acids: CASSQGLAGADSYEQYF.

The chain has TRBV15 and TRBJ2-5; TRBD1 matches at 7 bases. The V segment lost 0 bases and the J segment 0 bases; nucleotides outside the gene matches: 10. The CDR3 contains 18 residues. Germline-derived CDR1 and CDR2 are LNHNV and YYDKDF (reference sequence). The CDR3 spells CATSRDRGTGAYQETQYF. CDR3 bases: TGTGCCACCAGCAGAGATAGGGGCACAGGGGCATACCAAGAGACCCAGTACTTC.

The V gene is TRBV6-5, the J gene TRBJ1-6; the D gene is possibly TRBD1 (6 bases). V was clipped by 6 bases and J by 5 bases, with 14 bases between them. The CDR3 has 15 amino acids. The germline gives CDR1 MNHEY, CDR2 SVGAGI. The CDR3: CASSPDRQNNSPLHF. The CDR3 nucleotides are TGTGCCAGCAGCCCCGACAGGCAAAATAATTCACCCCTCCACTTT.

The CDR3 bases are TGTGCCAGCAGCTTCCTGTTGGGGGCCCACTACGAGCAGTACTTC. Translation gives CASSFLLGAHYEQYF. The V call is TRBV5-8, the J call TRBJ2-7; D might be TRBD1 (6 bases). The CDR3 is made up of 15 amino acids. V was pared by 2 bases and J by 3 bases, with 15 bases between. The V gene's germline CDR1 is SGHTS and CDR2 YDEGEE. The full variable domain, completed using reference TRBV5-8 and TRBJ2-7, is EAGVTQSPTHLIKTRGQQATLRCSPISGHTSVYWYQQALGLGLQFLLWYDEGEERNRGNFPPRFSGRQFPNYSSELNVNALELEDSALYLCASSFLLGAHYEQYFGPGTRLTVT.

In this sample, this clone turned up once. The chain joins TRBV6-4 to TRBJ2-3, with a weak D call TRBD1 (5 bases). Germline-derived CDR1 and CDR2 are MRHNA and SNTAGT. V was clipped by 8 bases and J by 2 bases, with 14 bases between them. CDR3 length: 14 residues. The CDR3 loop reads CASQLDIDTDTQYF. The CDR3 DNA sequence: TGTGCCAGCCAACTGGACATAGACACAGATACGCAGTATTTT.

This clone showed up just a few times. This chain links TRBV10-3 with TRBJ1-6, with 8 bases fitting TRBD1. From germline, CDR1 is ENHRY and CDR2 SYGVKD. J gave up 6 bases and V 6 bases, and 10 bases lay outside the gene matches. The CDR3 consists of 16 residues. The CDR3 region has the DNA TGTGCCATCAGCGCGACAAATACAGGGGGTAATTCACCCCTCCACTTT. Encoded protein: CAISATNTGGNSPLHF.

This chain links TRBV6-2 or TRBV6-3 with TRBJ1-1; TRBD1 is a possible D gene (5 bases). Germline CDR1 reads MNHEY; CDR2 reads SVGEGT. V was shortened by 2 bases and J by 6 bases, with 13 bases between the two germline ends. CDR3 length: 14 residues. The CDR3 nucleotides are TGTGCCAGCAGTTACATTCCCGGGGGATCTGAAGCTTTCTTT. Residues: CASSYIPGGSEAFF.

This clone appeared a few times. The chain combines TRBV30 with TRBJ2-5; no clear D gene. Germline V CDR1 and CDR2: GTSNPN, SVGIG (reference sequence). CDR3 length: 12 amino acids. V dropped 4 bases and J dropped 5 bases, with 11 bases sitting between them. This CDR3 reads CAWKPNGETQYF. The CDR3 region has the DNA TGTGCCTGGAAACCTAACGGGGAGACCCAGTACTTC.

This clone has only one observation. This chain uses TRBV7-6 with TRBJ1-2; D is possibly TRBD1 (5 bases). The CDR3 has 14 amino acids. Trimming removed 1 base from V and 8 bases from J, with 14 bases in between. Germline V gene lookup returns CDR1 SGHVS and CDR2 FNYEAQ. For the CDR3, the DNA is TGTGCCAGCAGCTTAGTTCCCCAGGGTGGCGGCTACACCTTC. It specifies CASSLVPQGGGYTF.

The V gene is TRBV7-9, the J gene TRBJ1-5, with D possibly TRBD1 on 5 matching bases. The length of the CDR3 is 17 residues. Germline V gives CDR1 SEHNR, CDR2 FQNEAQ (reference sequence). V was cut by 4 bases and J by 7 bases, with 23 bases left in between. CDR3 residues: CASSSCKLGGRYQPQHF. CDR3 DNA: TGTGCCAGCAGCTCCTGCAAGTTGGGGGGTCGGTACCAGCCCCAGCATTTT. Variable domain in full (rest from reference TRBV7-9 and TRBJ1-5): DTGVSQNPRHKITKRGQNVTFRCDPISEHNRLYWYRQTLGQGPEFLTYFQNEAQLEKSRLLSDRFSAERPKGSFSTLEIQRTEQGDSAMYLCASSSCKLGGRYQPQHFGDGTRLSIL.

This chain links TRBV6-2 or TRBV6-3 with TRBJ1-1; weak D call: TRBD1 (5 bases). Trimming cost V 5 bases and J 2 bases, with 9 bases left between them. The CDR3 runs 13 residues. Germline CDR1 is MNHEY and CDR2 is SVGEGT. CDR3 amino acids: CASSTTGNTEAFF. As DNA, the CDR3 is TGTGCCAGCAGTACAACAGGTAACACTGAAGCTTTCTTT.

The gene calls are TRBV10-3 and TRBJ2-1; 16 nucleotides line up with TRBD2. The CDR3 spans 17 residues. J gave up 4 bases and V 8 bases, and 8 bases lay outside the gene matches. Germline V lookup: CDR1 ENHRY, CDR2 SYGVKD. The chain's CDR3 is CAIDRGLAGGRYNEQFF. The CDR3 DNA follows: TGTGCCATCGATAGGGGACTAGCGGGAGGGCGGTACAATGAGCAGTTCTTC.

This clone came up a few times. The rearrangement links TRBV25-1 to TRBJ2-7; D might be TRBD2 (5 bases). CDR1 is MGHDK and CDR2 is SYGVNS in the germline V gene. Deletions cut 4 bases from V and 5 bases from J, with 12 bases between. The CDR3 is 13 amino acids. The CDR3, as DNA: TGTGCCAGCAGTGTAGCGCGGGCAAACGAGCAGTACTTC. Translated, it gives CASSVARANEQYF.

The chain couples TRBV30 to TRBJ1-5, with TRBD1 identical over 7 bases. The CDR3 runs to 13 residues. V was clipped by 5 bases and J by 7 bases; unmatched bases: 8. The germline CDR1 and CDR2 sequences are GTSNPN and SVGIG (reference sequence). The CDR3: CAWQTGNTQPQHF. DNA for the CDR3: TGTGCCTGGCAGACAGGGAATACCCAGCCCCAGCATTTT.

The chain recombines TRBV4-2 with TRBJ2-2, with TRBD2 as a possible D gene (6 bases). CDR3 length: 16 residues. The germline CDR1 and CDR2 sequences are LGHNA and YNFKEQ. V lost 3 bases to trimming and J lost 0 bases, with 11 bases between them. The CDR3: CASSHVRDSNTGELFF. The CDR3 DNA sequence: TGTGCCAGCAGCCACGTTCGGGACTCGAACACCGGGGAGCTGTTTTTT.